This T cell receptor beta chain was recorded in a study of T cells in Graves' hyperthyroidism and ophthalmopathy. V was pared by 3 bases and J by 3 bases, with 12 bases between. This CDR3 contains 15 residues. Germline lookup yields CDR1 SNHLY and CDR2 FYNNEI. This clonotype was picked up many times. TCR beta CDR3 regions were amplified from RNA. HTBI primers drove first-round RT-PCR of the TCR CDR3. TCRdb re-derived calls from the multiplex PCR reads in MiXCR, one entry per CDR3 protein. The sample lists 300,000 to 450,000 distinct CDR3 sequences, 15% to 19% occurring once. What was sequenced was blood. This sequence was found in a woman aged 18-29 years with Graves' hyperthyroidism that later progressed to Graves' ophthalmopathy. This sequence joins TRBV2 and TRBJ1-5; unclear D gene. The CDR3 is CASSDFAVPNQPQHF. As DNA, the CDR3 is TGTGCCAGCAGTGATTTCGCGGTCCCCAATCAGCCCCAGCATTTT.